The 32 T cell receptor beta chains reported below all come from one sample, sequenced in a study of blood T cell repertoires in COVID-19. Some clones are missing from TCRdb's copy, which holds only in-frame ones; the method was immunoSEQ multiplex PCR. The repertoire holds hundreds of thousands of clones, with around 82% as singletons. The sample taken for sequencing was peripheral blood. These receptors were taken from a woman between 45 and 60 years old who had recovered from COVID-19.

The chain recombines TRBV4-3 with TRBJ1-3; the match to TRBD1 covers 7 bases. Germline V gives CDR1 LGHNA, CDR2 YSLEER. Unmatched junction bases numbered 3, after V lost 1 base and J lost 0 bases. The CDR3 is made up of 16 amino acids. CDR3 nucleotides: TGCGCCAGCAGCCAAGGAGGGACAGCCTCTGGAAACACCATATATTTT. Amino acids: CASSQGGTASGNTIYF.

The J gene is TRBJ1-2, the V gene TRBV7-9; maybe TRBD1 (5 bases). This CDR3 is 13 amino acids long. CDR1 SEHNR and CDR2 FQNEAQ come from the germline V gene (reference sequence). V was pared by 5 bases and J by 5 bases, with 12 bases between. The CDR3 bases are TGTGCCAGCAGCCTACCCAGACAGTATGGCTACACCTTC. It yields the protein CASSLPRQYGYTF.

V is TRBV28 and J is TRBJ2-7; possible D gene TRBD1, 5 bases. The CDR3 has 13 amino acids. V lost 8 bases to trimming and J lost 4 bases, with 15 bases between them. CDR1 is MDHEN, CDR2 SYDVKM, per germline. The chain's CDR3 is CASLREGPYEQYF. Written as DNA, the CDR3 is TGTGCCAGCCTCAGGGAAGGGCCGTACGAGCAGTACTTC.

This chain joins TRBV5-5 and TRBJ1-2; possibly TRBD1 for D (5 bases). Germline V gene lookup returns CDR1 SGHKS and CDR2 YYEKEE (reference sequence). The CDR3 spans 14 residues. Between the trimmed V and J ends, which lost 2 bases and 2 bases, there was a span of 10 bases. CDR3: CASSLGTTNYGYTF. The CDR3 DNA reads as TGTGCCAGCAGCTTAGGGACTACGAACTATGGCTACACCTTC.

V usage is TRBV5-6 and J usage is TRBJ1-6, with 8 bases that match TRBD1. Germline assignment: CDR1 SGHDT and CDR2 YYEEEE. The V gene end was trimmed by 3 bases and the J gene end by 6 bases; junction bases not matched to a gene: 5. This CDR3 region has 15 residues. This CDR3 reads CASSWGTGGNSPLHF. In nucleotides, the CDR3 is TGTGCCAGCAGCTGGGGGACAGGCGGTAATTCACCCCTCCACTTT. The entire variable domain, with the rest obtained from reference TRBV5-6 and TRBJ1-6, is as follows: DAGVTQSPTHLIKTRGQQVTLRCSPKSGHDTVSWYQQALGQGPQFIFQYYEEEERQRGNFPDRFSGHQFPNYSSELNVNALLLGDSALYLCASSWGTGGNSPLHFGNGTRLTVT.

CDR3 nucleotides: TGTGCCAGCAATCTTGGAGGGTTGGGTGCGACTGAAGCTTTCTTT. This encodes CASNLGGLGATEAFF. The chain employs TRBV2 and TRBJ1-1, with unresolved D. V was cut by 7 bases and J by 5 bases, with 20 bases left in between. The CDR3 is made up of 15 amino acids. CDR1 and CDR2 from the germline V gene are SNHLY and FYNNEI.

This chain's CDR3 is CASSQGWGLGYEQYF. As DNA, the CDR3 is TGCGCCAGCAGCCAAGGGTGGGGCCTCGGGTACGAGCAGTACTTC. This rearrangement joins TRBV4-3 to TRBJ2-7; TRBD1 is a possible D gene (5 bases). V was pared by 1 base and J by 4 bases, with 14 bases between. The CDR3 sequence is 15 residues long. CDR1 is LGHNA and CDR2 is YSLEER in the germline V gene.

This chain joins TRBV7-2 and TRBJ1-6; D not certain. V lost 1 base and J 6 bases, leaving 7 bases between the germline ends. The germline V gene encodes CDR1 SGHTA and CDR2 FQGNSA. The CDR3 loop spans 14 amino acids. Written as DNA, the CDR3 is TGTGCCAGCAGCTTAGAGACTTCTAATTCACCCCTCCACTTT. This translates into CASSLETSNSPLHF.

The chain employs TRBV9 and TRBJ2-5, with TRBD2 as a possible D gene (6 bases). The germline gives CDR1 SGDLS, CDR2 YYNGEE. V lost 0 bases to trimming and J lost 1 base, with 13 bases between them. The CDR3 loop spans 16 amino acids. CDR3 residues: CASSVGNPTSQETQYF. The CDR3 region has the DNA TGTGCCAGCAGCGTAGGAAATCCGACTAGCCAAGAGACCCAGTACTTC.

This clone was found a few times. The CDR3 coding sequence is TGTGCCAGCAGCCCGACTAGCGACGGCACAGATACGCAGTATTTT. Translating it yields CASSPTSDGTDTQYF. This chain connects TRBV11-3 to TRBJ2-3, with TRBD2 matching 8 bases. Germline loops: CDR1 SGHNT, CDR2 YENEEA. Trimming at V came to 5 bases and at J to 1 base, leaving 5 bases not matched to a gene. This CDR3 is built from 15 residues.

The rearrangement uses TRBV6-5 and TRBJ1-1; D may be TRBD1 (6 bases). Between the trimmed V and J ends, which lost 7 bases and 1 base, there was a span of 16 bases. The germline V gene encodes CDR1 MNHEY and CDR2 SVGAGI. The CDR3 loop spans 15 amino acids. Here the CDR3 DNA reads TGTGCCAGCAACCCGGTACAGGGCGGGAACACTGAAGCTTTCTTT. Residues: CASNPVQGGNTEAFF.

DNA of the CDR3: TGCGCCAGCAGCCCCCTCTCCGGGATGGTCGTGACTGAAGCTTTCTTT. Encoded protein: CASSPLSGMVVTEAFF. The rearrangement links TRBV5-1 to TRBJ1-1; D is uncertain. V was shortened by 4 bases and J by 5 bases, with 21 bases between the two germline ends. The CDR3 covers 16 residues. Germline values: CDR1 SGHRS, CDR2 YFSETQ.

The chain links TRBV5-1 to TRBJ2-3, with 14 bases identical to TRBD2. From germline, CDR1 is SGHRS and CDR2 YFSETQ. Trimming cost V 4 bases and J 3 bases; bases outside gene matches: 4. The CDR3 is 16 residues long. CDR3 residues: CASSNGLAGGTDTQYF. In nucleotides, the CDR3 is TGCGCCAGCAGCAACGGACTAGCGGGGGGAACAGATACGCAGTATTTT.

V and J are TRBV5-5 and TRBJ1-5, with TRBD1 identical over 10 bases. Germline V gives CDR1 SGHKS, CDR2 YYEKEE (reference sequence). The CDR3 runs 17 residues. The ends lost 4 bases at V and 2 bases at J; junction bases unmatched: 9. CDR3 loop: CASSPGQGEFGNQPQHF. Written as DNA, the CDR3 is TGTGCCAGCAGCCCCGGACAGGGGGAATTCGGCAATCAGCCCCAGCATTTT.

In nucleotides, the CDR3 is TGTGCCAGCAGCCAGACTGTATATAACGGCTACGAGCAGTACTTC. Translating gives CASSQTVYNGYEQYF. The chain carries TRBV7-8 and TRBJ2-7; D ambiguous. The CDR3 length is 15 residues. With 5 bases removed from V and 3 bases from J, the gap between germline ends came to 17 bases. Per germline, CDR1 SGHVS and CDR2 FQNEAQ.

The chain joins TRBV28 to TRBJ2-1; 8 nucleotides match TRBD2. This CDR3 is built from 15 residues. V dropped 6 bases and J dropped 4; count of bases not matched to a gene: 8. CDR1 is MDHEN, CDR2 SYDVKM, per germline. The CDR3 is CASSPGTRGYNEQFF. The CDR3 nucleotides are TGTGCCAGCAGCCCAGGGACTAGGGGGTACAATGAGCAGTTCTTC.

The rearrangement uses TRBV23-1 and TRBJ1-5, with D maybe TRBD1 (5 bases). TRBV23-1 is reported as an ORF; its role is uncertain. Trimming removed 1 base from V and 7 bases from J, with 14 bases in between. CDR3 length: 15 residues. For the CDR3, the DNA is TGCGCCAGCAGTCAATTGGGACTCTTGGGCCAGCCCCAGCATTTT. Its protein is CASSQLGLLGQPQHF.

This clone appeared once. This chain uses TRBV28 with TRBJ1-1, with D maybe TRBD1 (5 bases). Trimming cost V 11 bases and J 4 bases, with 20 bases left between them. This CDR3 has 14 amino acids. Germline V CDR1 and CDR2: MDHEN, SYDVKM. The CDR3 is CAGSSGGVGTEAFF. The CDR3 region has the DNA TGTGCCGGATCCTCGGGGGGAGTGGGCACTGAAGCTTTCTTT. The full variable domain, its missing parts supplied by reference TRBV28 and TRBJ1-1, is DVKVTQSSRYLVKRTGEKVFLECVQDMDHENMFWYRQDPGLGLRLIYFSYDVKMKEKGDIPEGYSVSREKKERFSLILESASTNQTSMYLCAGSSGGVGTEAFFGQGTRLTVV.

The V and J genes are TRBV3-1 (or the pseudogene TRBV3-2) and TRBJ2-1, with 14 bases matching TRBD2. V was pared by 6 bases and J by 4 bases, with 11 bases of the junction left unmatched. The germline gives CDR1 LGHDT, CDR2 YNNKEL (reference sequence). This CDR3 is 18 amino acids long. The CDR3 DNA reads TGTGCCAGCAGAGGACTAGCGGGAGGCCCACGATCTTACAATGAGCAGTTCTTC. Amino acids: CASRGLAGGPRSYNEQFF.

This rearrangement joins TRBV9 to TRBJ1-1; D might be TRBD1 (6 bases). This CDR3 comprises 11 residues. CDR1 SGDLS and CDR2 YYNGEE come from the germline V gene. Trimming pared 3 bases from V and 8 bases from J, leaving 8 bases between. The CDR3 sequence is CASSAGQEAFF. CDR3 coding DNA: TGTGCCAGCAGCGCAGGACAGGAAGCTTTCTTT.

This clone came up once. The V call is TRBV5-1, the J call TRBJ2-1, with 12 positions matching TRBD2. This CDR3 contains 16 residues. J was trimmed by 6 bases and V by 4 bases; bases with no gene match: 8. Germline V gives CDR1 SGHRS, CDR2 YFSETQ. DNA of the CDR3: TGCGCCAGCAGCCGGACTAGCGGGGTCTATGGCAATGAGCAGTTCTTC. This translates into CASSRTSGVYGNEQFF.

The chain is built from TRBV27 and TRBJ2-2; possible D gene TRBD1, 8 bases. The CDR3 has 14 residues. The germline gives CDR1 MNHEY, CDR2 SMNVEV (reference sequence). The V end was cut by 6 bases, the J end by 7 bases, with 15 bases between. The CDR3 reads CASSLTGEGGELFF. The DNA of the CDR3 is TGTGCCAGCAGCCTGACAGGGGAGGGCGGGGAGCTGTTTTTT.

The CDR3 protein is CSVNDSLNTEAFF. The CDR3 DNA sequence: TGCAGCGTTAATGACAGCCTGAACACTGAAGCTTTCTTT. The rearrangement links TRBV29-1 to TRBJ1-1; D is perhaps TRBD1 (5 bases). In germline, CDR1 is SQVTM, CDR2 ANQGSEA. This CDR3 is built from 13 residues. Trimming stripped 5 bases from V and 0 bases from J, with 10 bases between.

The chain carries TRBV28 and TRBJ1-1; no clear D gene. Germline V lookup: CDR1 MDHEN, CDR2 SYDVKM. The CDR3 totals 12 residues. V was clipped by 7 bases and J by 4 bases, with 10 bases between them. CDR3 coding DNA: TGTGCCAGCAAACTGGGAGGCACTGAAGCTTTCTTT. It yields the protein CASKLGGTEAFF. Variable domain in full (rest from reference TRBV28 and TRBJ1-1): DVKVTQSSRYLVKRTGEKVFLECVQDMDHENMFWYRQDPGLGLRLIYFSYDVKMKEKGDIPEGYSVSREKKERFSLILESASTNQTSMYLCASKLGGTEAFFGQGTRLTVV.

J is TRBJ1-1 and V is TRBV14; D is unclear. V was cut by 3 bases and J by 4 bases, with 12 bases left in between. The CDR3 is 14 amino acids. Germline V gene lookup returns CDR1 SGHDN and CDR2 FVKESK. The CDR3 loop reads CASSQGLRGTEAFF. In DNA form, the CDR3 reads TGTGCCAGCAGCCAGGGTCTACGGGGCACTGAAGCTTTCTTT.

This sequence joins TRBV7-9 and TRBJ1-6, with D uncertain. From germline, CDR1 is SEHNR and CDR2 FQNEAQ (reference sequence). The CDR3 runs to 17 residues. Trimming removed 5 bases from V and 7 bases from J, with 21 bases in between. DNA for the CDR3: TGTGCCAGCAGCACCCCGGGAGGCAGCCGATTCAATTCACCCCTCCACTTT. The encoded protein is CASSTPGGSRFNSPLHF.

The rearrangement joins TRBV29-1 to TRBJ2-3; TRBD1 might be the D (6 bases). The CDR3 covers 12 residues. V was pared by 0 bases and J by 8 bases, with 9 bases between. Germline CDR1 is SQVTM and CDR2 is ANQGSEA. CDR3 amino acids: CSVEDGGGTQYF. DNA for the CDR3: TGCAGCGTTGAAGATGGGGGCGGTACGCAGTATTTT.

In regard to this clone: The junction departs from the called germline gene at one end, perhaps through a read error. The chain recombines TRBV5-4 with TRBJ1-4, with TRBD1 identical over 11 bases. The CDR3 has 14 residues. CDR1 is SGHNT, CDR2 YYREEE, per germline (reference sequence). CDR3 nucleotide sequence: TGTGCCAGCAGCGACGCCCGGACAGGGGGCCTCAAGGAATTT. Protein: CASSDARTGGLKEF.

V is TRBV18 and J is TRBJ2-5; TRBD2 agrees at 9 bases. CDR3 length: 15 amino acids. Germline loops: CDR1 KGHSH, CDR2 LQKENI. Trimming took 2 bases from V and 1 from J; bases not matched to a gene: 2. The CDR3 region has the DNA TGTGCCAGCTCACCAGGCGGGGGGGGCCAAGAGACCCAGTACTTC. Its translation is CASSPGGGGQETQYF.

V and J are TRBV9 and TRBJ2-7, with D maybe TRBD1 (6 bases). Germline V gene sequence: CDR1 SGDLS, CDR2 YYNGEE. V lost 4 bases, J lost 2 bases, and 16 bases lay in between. This CDR3 is 15 amino acids long. The chain's CDR3 is CASSPWDKVAYEQYF. For the CDR3, the DNA is TGTGCCAGCAGCCCATGGGACAAAGTCGCCTACGAGCAGTACTTC.

The rearrangement links TRBV9 to TRBJ1-2, with 11 bases matching TRBD1. This CDR3 is 16 amino acids long. Germline trimming cut 2 bases from V and 7 bases from J; bases unmatched to any gene: 10. CDR1 is SGDLS and CDR2 is YYNGEE in the germline V gene. The DNA for the CDR3 is TGTGCCAGCAGCGTGGGCCATGGACAGGGGGCGATTGGCTACACCTTC. This translates into CASSVGHGQGAIGYTF.

The chain has TRBV6-2 or TRBV6-3 and TRBJ2-1; D gene uncertain. Deletions cut 5 bases from V and 6 bases from J, with 5 bases between. The CDR3 has 11 residues. Germline loops: CDR1 MNHEY, CDR2 SVGEGT. CDR3 coding DNA: TGTGCCAGCAGTCCCTTCAATGAGCAGTTCTTC. Its protein product is CASSPFNEQFF.